The 14 T cell receptor beta chains reported below all come from one sample, sequenced in a study of blood T cell repertoires in COVID-19. Clones were sequenced by immunoSEQ multiplex PCR, and TCRdb holds only the in-frame ones, with some missing. The sample yields 300,000 to 400,000 clones, 80% to 90% seen once. Sequencing input: peripheral blood. These receptors came from a woman between 45 and 60 years old with COVID-19, enrolled during active disease.

This rearrangement joins TRBV7-8 to TRBJ1-5; 11 nucleotides line up with TRBD1. Per germline, CDR1 SGHVS and CDR2 FQNEAQ. Unmatched junction bases numbered 8, after V lost 4 bases and J lost 6 bases. The CDR3 has 16 amino acids. DNA of the CDR3: TGTGCCAGCAGCTCCAGGGGACAGGGGGGAAGTCAGCCCCAGCATTTT. This sequence encodes CASSSRGQGGSQPQHF.

The chain has TRBV3-1 (or the pseudogene TRBV3-2) and TRBJ2-3; perhaps TRBD2 as D (6 bases). This CDR3 has 14 residues. The germline V gene has CDR1 LGHDT and CDR2 YNNKEL (reference sequence). Trimming cost V 2 bases and J 5 bases, with 11 bases left between them. The CDR3 here is CASSQWRDQDTQYF. The DNA for the CDR3 is TGTGCCAGCAGCCAATGGCGGGACCAAGATACGCAGTATTTT.

This sequence joins TRBV29-1 and TRBJ2-7, with D maybe TRBD1 (6 bases). CDR3 size: 13 residues. Germline CDR1 reads SQVTM; CDR2 reads ANQGSEA. Trimming shortened V by 5 bases and J by 0 bases, and 11 bases separated the two germline ends. This CDR3 is CSVYTGYSYEQYF. CDR3 DNA sequence: TGCAGCGTTTATACAGGGTACTCCTACGAGCAGTACTTC.

This chain connects TRBV9 to TRBJ2-3, with D perhaps TRBD1 (5 bases). Trimming removed 3 bases at V and 7 bases at J, with 18 bases between. CDR3 length: 15 residues. CDR1 and CDR2 from the germline V gene are SGDLS and YYNGEE. The CDR3 DNA follows: TGTGCCAGCAGCGCCTATGGGGAAGGGGAATATACGCAGTATTTT. Translated, it gives CASSAYGEGEYTQYF.

The chain's CDR3 is CASSTGQPSQETQYF. The CDR3 DNA reads as TGTGCCAGTAGTACCGGACAGCCCTCTCAAGAGACCCAGTACTTC. V and J are TRBV19 and TRBJ2-5, with D maybe TRBD1 (6 bases). Trimming cost V 4 bases and J 2 bases, with 14 bases left between them. This CDR3 has 15 residues. Germline values: CDR1 LNHDA, CDR2 SQIVND (reference sequence).

The J gene is TRBJ2-7, the V gene TRBV7-9; possible D gene TRBD1, 5 bases. Germline CDR1 SEHNR, CDR2 FQNEAQ (reference sequence). V lost 5 bases and J lost 2, with 13 bases in between. The CDR3 sequence is 14 residues long. For the CDR3, the DNA is TGTGCCAGCAGCCAAGACAGTAATCCCTACGAGCAGTACTTC. It encodes CASSQDSNPYEQYF.

The chain recombines TRBV9 with TRBJ2-1, with 9 bases lining up with TRBD2. After removal of 0 bases from V and 4 bases from J, the junction contained 5 bases not matched to a gene. This CDR3 has 16 amino acids. In germline, CDR1 is SGDLS, CDR2 YYNGEE. The CDR3 DNA is TGTGCCAGCAGCGTAGAGGCTAGCGGGGTTTACAATGAGCAGTTCTTC. Its translation: CASSVEASGVYNEQFF.

This clone was detected only a few times. The V gene is TRBV6-1, the J gene TRBJ2-7; TRBD2 matches 11 bases. The CDR3 runs 15 residues. The trim removed 3 bases at V and 6 bases at J, leaving 7 bases unmatched. Germline lookup yields CDR1 MNHNS and CDR2 SASEGT. CDR3: CASSDSGRAFGEQYF. In DNA, the CDR3 is TGTGCCAGCAGTGATAGCGGGAGGGCCTTCGGCGAGCAGTACTTC.

This clone was picked up one time. This chain connects TRBV7-3 to TRBJ2-1; 7 bases fit TRBD1. Germline CDR1 SGHTA, CDR2 FQGTGA. V gave up 2 bases and J gave up 6 bases; unmatched junction bases: 10. The CDR3 loop spans 16 amino acids. The CDR3, as DNA: TGTGCCAGCAGCTTATGGGCCGGGACAGACACCAATGAGCAGTTCTTC. Amino acid sequence: CASSLWAGTDTNEQFF.

The chain carries TRBV30 and TRBJ2-6, with 8 positions matching TRBD2. Germline V lookup: CDR1 GTSNPN, CDR2 SVGIG (reference sequence). The CDR3 length is 21 residues. Trimming removed 2 bases from V and 1 base from J; junction bases left unmatched: 19. The CDR3 loop is CAWSTLPGGLARLSGANVLTF. The CDR3, as DNA: TGTGCCTGGAGTACTCTCCCGGGGGGGTTAGCTAGGCTGTCTGGGGCCAACGTCCTGACTTTC.

The chain employs TRBV30 and TRBJ2-1; TRBD2 aligns across 7 bases. The CDR3 length is 15 residues. CDR1 and CDR2 from the germline V gene are GTSNPN and SVGIG (reference sequence). V shed 2 bases, J shed 7 bases, and the junction held 11 bases outside the gene matches. In nucleotides, the CDR3 is TGTGCCTGGAGTAAGACTAGCTTCTCGTTGAATGAGCAGTTCTTC. Protein sequence: CAWSKTSFSLNEQFF. The full variable domain, its missing parts supplied by reference TRBV30 and TRBJ2-1, is SQTIHQWPATLVQPVGSPLSLECTVEGTSNPNLYWYRQAAGRGLQLLFYSVGIGQISSEVPQNLSASRPQDRQFILSSKKLLLSDSGFYLCAWSKTSFSLNEQFFGPGTRLTVL.

The chain carries TRBV7-8 and TRBJ2-7, with 9 bases that match TRBD2. The CDR3 runs to 15 residues. V gave up 1 base and J gave up 3 bases; unmatched junction bases: 4. CDR1 is SGHVS, CDR2 FQNEAQ, per germline. The CDR3: CASSLGLAGNYEQYF. The CDR3 bases are TGTGCCAGCAGCTTAGGGCTAGCGGGGAACTACGAGCAGTACTTC.

This clone occurred a few times. The CDR3 loop reads CATGGQGYTEAFF. CDR3 nucleotide sequence: TGTGCCACCGGCGGACAGGGATATACTGAAGCTTTCTTT. This chain uses TRBV10-3 with TRBJ1-1, with TRBD1 matching 8 bases. This CDR3 comprises 13 residues. J lost 5 bases, V lost 10 bases, and 9 bases had no gene match. Germline CDR1 and CDR2: ENHRY and SYGVKD.

V usage is TRBV27 and J usage is TRBJ1-4, with D unclear. V shed 5 bases and J shed 6 bases, with 7 bases lying between them. There are 12 residues in the CDR3. The V gene's germline CDR1 is MNHEY and CDR2 SMNVEV (reference sequence). CDR3 sequence (DNA): TGTGCCAGCAGTCGGGGTTATGAAAAACTGTTTTTT. Its translation is CASSRGYEKLFF. The full variable domain, rest sourced from reference TRBV27 and TRBJ1-4, is EAQVTQNPRYLITVTGKKLTVTCSQNMNHEYMSWYRQDPGLGLRQIYYSMNVEVTDKGDVPEGYKVSRKEKRNFPLILESPSPNQTSLYFCASSRGYEKLFFGSGTQLSVL.